This T cell receptor beta chain came from a study of OX40 agonist ivuxolimab in advanced cancers. For the study at large: Patients were given ivuxolimab, an antibody that agonizes OX40 (CD134). Three patients, one with hepatocellular carcinoma and two with cutaneous melanoma, achieved partial responses.

Trimming stripped 2 bases from V and 5 bases from J, with 9 bases between. The CDR3 contains 13 residues. Germline CDR1 LNHDA, CDR2 SQIVND (reference sequence). As to this clone: The antigen is undetermined.

Measured with immunoSEQ multiplex PCR; TCRdb has only the in-frame clones, and not every one. The sample lists 100,000 to 130,000 clones, 91% seen once, with 0.66% in the top ten. Overall study findings and caveats: At doses 0.1 to 3.0 mg/kg, CD4+ and CD8+ clones expanded. On average, a greater number of expanded clones characterised CD8+ T cells relative to CD4+.

The sequencing here drew on CD4+ or CD8+ T cells sorted from blood, taken in a trial of the OX40 agonist ivuxolimab. The receptor comes from an adult with an advanced solid tumor such as melanoma, head and neck, liver or kidney cancer. V gene TRBV19 combines with J gene TRBJ1-2; D uncertain. The CDR3, as DNA: TGTGCCAGTAGTATAAGGACGGAATATGGCTACACCTTC. Its protein is CASSIRTEYGYTF.